The 22 T cell receptor beta chains in this list originate from one sample, sequenced in a study of vaccination and CD4 T cells after COVID-19. These receptors have no known antigen. Sample time point: late sampling 161 to 241 days after vaccination in a few convalescent patients. Treatment defined: approximately nine-day PBMC culture with coronavirus spike peptide pools or control peptides (ViraFEST assay). Sequencing of cultured CD4+ T cell DNA used the Oncomine TCR Beta short-read assay. MiXCR, applied by TCRdb to the PCR reads, yields one record per CDR3 protein. The table records around 15,000 distinct CDR3 sequences, about 51% of them present only once. The specimen comprised CD4+ T cells from blood, cultured in vitro, sampled about 7 months after SARS-CoV-2 vaccination. The receptors stem from a human donor who had recovered from COVID-19.

Written as DNA, the CDR3 is TGTGCCAGCAGTTTGCGGCTAGCGGGGGGGAGCTCCTACGAGCAGTACTTC. It encodes CASSLRLAGGSSYEQYF. The chain joins TRBV27 to TRBJ2-7; 12 nucleotides agree with TRBD2. The CDR3 length is 17 residues. V gave up 3 bases and J gave up 0 bases; unmatched junction bases: 6. From germline, CDR1 is MNHEY and CDR2 SMNVEV (reference sequence).

This clonotype was detected a few times. The chain couples TRBV19 to TRBJ1-5; 9 bases are a match to TRBD1. This CDR3 is built from 15 residues. Germline V gene sequence: CDR1 LNHDA, CDR2 SQIVND (reference sequence). The V gene end was trimmed by 10 bases and the J gene end by 5 bases; junction bases not matched to a gene: 12. In nucleotides, the CDR3 is TGTGCCACCAACTCTCCCCGGGACAGGGATCAGCCCCAGCATTTT. Amino acids: CATNSPRDRDQPQHF.

This clonotype counts as medium-sized (0.01 to 0.1%). J is TRBJ2-5 and V is TRBV27; D is possibly TRBD1 or TRBD2 (5 bases each). CDR3 length: 14 amino acids. V lost 5 bases and J lost 1, with 11 bases in between. Germline assignment: CDR1 MNHEY and CDR2 SMNVEV (reference sequence). This CDR3 reads CASSRGVFQETQYF. CDR3 DNA: TGTGCCAGCAGTAGGGGAGTCTTCCAAGAGACCCAGTACTTC.

The V gene is TRBV20-1, the J gene TRBJ2-3; 7 nucleotides agree with TRBD2. Germline V CDR1 and CDR2: DFQATT, SNEGSKA (reference sequence). The ends lost 0 bases at V and 6 bases at J; junction bases unmatched: 12. CDR3 length: 16 amino acids. Here the CDR3 reads CSARDALSGTMDTQYF. CDR3 bases: TGCAGTGCTAGAGACGCCCTTTCCGGGACTATGGATACGCAGTATTTT.

V and J are TRBV19 and TRBJ2-3; TRBD1 agrees at 7 bases. This CDR3 spans 14 amino acids. The ends lost 6 bases at V and 3 bases at J; junction bases unmatched: 6. The germline V gene has CDR1 LNHDA and CDR2 SQIVND (reference sequence). The CDR3 spells CASSDRVSTDTQYF. The CDR3 DNA is TGTGCCAGTAGCGACAGGGTGTCGACAGATACGCAGTATTTT.

A few counts support this clonotype. V and J are TRBV28 and TRBJ1-2; D uncertain. Germline-derived CDR1 and CDR2 are MDHEN and SYDVKM. This CDR3 is 14 amino acids long. V was cut by 5 bases and J by 3 bases, with 13 bases left in between. The CDR3 is CASSQTPDYYGYTF. The CDR3 DNA reads as TGTGCCAGCAGTCAAACCCCAGATTACTATGGCTACACCTTC.

This clonotype was seen more than once but under ten times. The CDR3 loop reads CASSLDPTKETQYF. As DNA, the CDR3 is TGTGCCAGCAGCTTAGATCCGACTAAAGAGACCCAGTACTTC. This chain links TRBV11-3 with TRBJ2-5; tentative D call: TRBD2 (5 bases). V was cut by 0 bases and J by 3 bases, with 8 bases left in between. Germline V gives CDR1 SGHNT, CDR2 YENEEA. The CDR3 totals 14 residues.

The V call is TRBV6-2 or TRBV6-3, the J call TRBJ1-1, with TRBD1 as a possible D gene (6 bases). Germline-derived CDR1 and CDR2 are MNHEY and SVGEGT. This CDR3 has 16 amino acids. The V gene lost 0 bases and the J gene lost 0 bases, with 11 bases spanning the gap. CDR3 region: CASSYSTGDMNTEAFF. The CDR3 DNA sequence: TGTGCCAGCAGTTACTCGACAGGAGACATGAACACTGAAGCTTTCTTT.

This clonotype was seen only a few times. The chain uses TRBV6-1 and TRBJ2-5; no firm D call. This CDR3 comprises 11 residues. The germline gives CDR1 MNHNS, CDR2 SASEGT. Trimming took 2 bases from V and 7 from J, leaving 5 bases between them. The CDR3 spells CASSESGTQYF. DNA for the CDR3: TGTGCCAGCAGTGAATCGGGGACCCAGTACTTC.

This clonotype was seen more than once but under ten times. The chain combines TRBV24-1 with TRBJ1-5, with D hard to call. V was clipped by 4 bases and J by 5 bases, with 11 bases between them. The length of the CDR3 is 14 residues. Germline V gene lookup returns CDR1 KGHDR and CDR2 SFDVKD. CDR3 in DNA: TGTGCCACCAGTGAAGCGGGCAGGTATCAGCCCCAGCATTTT. It translates to CATSEAGRYQPQHF.

By sample fraction, this clonotype is hyperexpanded. The CDR3 here is CASSLSLGETQYF. The DNA for the CDR3 is TGTGCCAGCAGCTTATCCCTGGGGGAGACCCAGTACTTC. The chain carries TRBV7-2 and TRBJ2-5; D gene unclear. Germline lookup yields CDR1 SGHTA and CDR2 FQGNSA. V was clipped by 2 bases and J by 5 bases, with 9 bases between them. The CDR3 is 13 amino acids.

The chain has TRBV7-2 and TRBJ1-1; tentatively, D is TRBD1 (6 bases). Trimming took 4 bases from V and 7 from J, leaving 13 bases between them. Germline-derived CDR1 and CDR2 are SGHTA and FQGNSA. There are 13 residues in the CDR3. The CDR3 loop is CASSWGGYGEAFF. The CDR3 coding sequence is TGTGCCAGCAGCTGGGGGGGCTACGGTGAAGCTTTCTTT.

This chain uses TRBV19 with TRBJ1-2; 7 nucleotides align to TRBD1. Unmatched junction bases numbered 12, after V lost 8 bases and J lost 0 bases. Germline CDR1 LNHDA, CDR2 SQIVND (reference sequence). This CDR3 spans 16 amino acids. CDR3 sequence: CASGGQGQRSNYGYTF. The CDR3 DNA follows: TGTGCCAGTGGGGGGCAGGGACAGAGATCTAACTATGGCTACACCTTC.

This clonotype has just a few counts. The chain carries TRBV20-1 and TRBJ2-7, with D tentatively TRBD1 (5 bases). Trimming took 5 bases from V and 3 from J, leaving 8 bases between them. The CDR3 contains 11 residues. Per germline, CDR1 DFQATT and CDR2 SNEGSKA (reference sequence). This CDR3 is CSAQQGYEQYF. In DNA, the CDR3 is TGCAGTGCTCAGCAGGGCTACGAGCAGTACTTC.

The chain links TRBV20-1 to TRBJ2-3, with 11 nucleotides matching TRBD2. Germline values: CDR1 DFQATT, CDR2 SNEGSKA (reference sequence). The CDR3 is 18 amino acids. V lost 0 bases and J lost 3; bases outside the gene matches: 11. The CDR3 sequence is CSARDWILAGGGTDTQYF. Here the CDR3 DNA reads TGCAGTGCTAGAGATTGGATCCTAGCGGGAGGCGGAACAGATACGCAGTATTTT.

The rearrangement joins TRBV20-1 to TRBJ2-7; 7 nucleotides agree with TRBD1. Germline loops: CDR1 DFQATT, CDR2 SNEGSKA (reference sequence). J lost 5 bases, V lost 7 bases, and 8 bases had no gene match. This CDR3 has 12 residues. The CDR3 loop is CSGLAGGDEQYF. The CDR3 DNA is TGCAGTGGGTTGGCAGGGGGTGACGAGCAGTACTTC.

The CDR3 coding sequence is TGCAGTGCTTGGGGGGGGAATGAGCAGTTCTTC. Translation gives CSAWGGNEQFF. This chain joins TRBV20-1 and TRBJ2-1; 7 bases match TRBD2. With 5 bases clipped from V and 7 bases from J, the junction kept 2 bases outside the gene matches. Germline assignment: CDR1 DFQATT and CDR2 SNEGSKA (reference sequence). CDR3 size: 11 residues.

The chain links TRBV6-5 to TRBJ1-2, with TRBD1 matching 7 bases. Germline loops: CDR1 MNHEY, CDR2 SVGAGI. J gave up 0 bases and V 4 bases, and 5 bases lay outside the gene matches. The CDR3 covers 15 residues. CDR3 protein: CASSSTGTANYGYTF. DNA for the CDR3: TGTGCCAGCAGTTCCACCGGGACAGCTAACTATGGCTACACCTTC.

The genes are TRBV11-3 and TRBJ2-3; D gene unclear. The CDR3 has 14 residues. Trimming removed 1 base at V and 4 bases at J, with 9 bases between. CDR1 SGHNT and CDR2 YENEEA come from the germline V gene. CDR3 bases: TGTGCCAGCAGCTTAGCGGGTTGGGCAGATACGCAGTATTTT. As protein: CASSLAGWADTQYF. Using reference TRBV11-3 and TRBJ2-3 for the parts outside the CDR3, the full variable domain is EAGVVQSPRYKIIEKKQPVAFWCNPISGHNTLYWYLQNLGQGPELLIRYENEEAVDDSQLPKDRFSAERLKGVDSTLKIQPAELGDSAVYLCASSLAGWADTQYFGPGTRLTVL.

This clonotype occurred once. This chain links TRBV4-1 with TRBJ1-1; TRBD1 might be the D (5 bases). Germline assignment: CDR1 MGHRA and CDR2 YSYEKL. There are 16 residues in the CDR3. Deletions cut 1 base from V and 1 base from J, with 13 bases between. The CDR3 sequence: CASSQATGTANTEAFF. CDR3 in DNA: TGCGCCAGCAGCCAAGCGACCGGGACGGCGAACACTGAAGCTTTCTTT.

This sequence joins TRBV5-1 and TRBJ2-5; D may be TRBD2 (5 bases). Trimming cost V 0 bases and J 5 bases, with 8 bases left between them. This CDR3 has 13 amino acids. Germline V lookup: CDR1 SGHRS, CDR2 YFSETQ. Here the CDR3 DNA reads TGCGCCAGCAGCTTGGACCGGAGGGAGACCCAGTACTTC. Translation: CASSLDRRETQYF.

This clonotype is categorized as medium-sized (0.01 to 0.1%). This chain links TRBV20-1 with TRBJ2-5; D gene uncertain. The V gene's germline CDR1 is DFQATT and CDR2 SNEGSKA (reference sequence). The CDR3 loop spans 14 amino acids. The V end was cut by 0 bases, the J end by 2 bases, with 10 bases between. CDR3 bases: TGCAGTGCTAGAGATCTCAGTTTACAAGAGACCCAGTACTTC. Its protein product is CSARDLSLQETQYF.